A single sample is the source of the 26 T cell receptor beta chains below, sequenced in a study of regulatory T cells in long-lasting Graves disease. Libraries of TCR beta came from iRepertoire HTBI primers plus Arm-PCR of CDR3 regions. Each CDR3 protein gets one entry after TCRdb re-called the multiplex PCR reads with MiXCR. The table includes fewer than 500,000 distinct CDR3 sequences, around 16% detected once. This sample's time point: newly diagnosed GD, antithyroid drugs for less than 3 months. RNA isolated from PBMCs was used to make the TCR library. These data were likewise used in another study, on T cells in Graves' hyperthyroidism and ophthalmopathy.

The sample here was peripheral blood mononuclear cells (PBMCs), taken at new diagnosis, from a patient treated with antithyroid drugs. The receptors originated from a man aged 40-49 years with Graves disease.

The rearrangement uses TRBV6-2 or TRBV6-3 and TRBJ2-7, with D perhaps being TRBD1 or TRBD2 (5 bases each). The germline CDR1 and CDR2 sequences are MNHEY and SVGEGT. This CDR3 comprises 13 residues. Between the trimmed V and J ends, which lost 6 bases and 4 bases, there was a span of 13 bases. This chain's CDR3 is CASRTLGEYEQYF. CDR3 DNA sequence: TGTGCCAGCAGGACTTTGGGGGAATACGAGCAGTACTTC.

This clonotype was seen only a few times. The chain has TRBV29-1 and TRBJ1-2, with D possibly being TRBD1 (6 bases). Germline CDR1 reads SQVTM; CDR2 reads ANQGSEA. The ends were cut back, 5 bases at V and 3 bases at J, with 13 bases in the middle. The CDR3 runs to 13 residues. The CDR3, as DNA: TGCAGCGTTACCGGGGGCTTCGACTATGGCTACACCTTC. Amino acids: CSVTGGFDYGYTF. The full variable domain, in which reference TRBV29-1 and TRBJ1-2 provide the parts outside the CDR3, is SAVISQKPSRDICQRGTSLTIQCQVDSQVTMMFWYRQQPGQSLTLIATANQGSEATYESGFVIDKFPISRPNLTFSTLTVSNMSPEDSSIYLCSVTGGFDYGYTFGSGTRLTVV.

This clonotype was picked up many times. V gene TRBV6-2 or TRBV6-3 combines with J gene TRBJ2-1; 11 bases match TRBD2. Trimming removed 0 bases from V and 2 bases from J; junction bases left unmatched: 9. The CDR3 is made up of 19 amino acids. Germline CDR1 reads MNHEY; CDR2 reads SVGEGT. As DNA, the CDR3 is TGTGCCAGCAGTTACTCGAAAGGTAGCGGGAGGGCCCCCTACAATGAGCAGTTCTTC. It encodes CASSYSKGSGRAPYNEQFF.

This clonotype was counted ten times or more. The J gene is TRBJ2-7, the V gene TRBV2; D might be TRBD2 (6 bases). Trimming shortened V by 7 bases and J by 4 bases, and 17 bases separated the two germline ends. The CDR3 loop spans 14 amino acids. Looked up from germline, CDR1 is SNHLY and CDR2 is FYNNEI. The CDR3 coding sequence is TGTGCCAGCACTCCCGGGGGTGGGAATTACGAGCAGTACTTC. Its protein product is CASTPGGGNYEQYF.

A note on this clonotype: This could be a read error, since a much larger clone is one nucleotide away. The conserved phenylalanine or tryptophan normally closing the CDR3 is absent here, so this likely arose from a read error. V is TRBV6-2 or TRBV6-3 and J is TRBJ1-5; no clear D. V dropped 5 bases and J dropped 6 bases, with 11 bases sitting between them. Germline CDR1 reads MNHEY; CDR2 reads SVGEGT. CDR3 size: 13 residues. CDR3 bases: TGTGCCAGCAGTGGAACGCGGACTCAGCCCCAGCATCTT. Translated: CASSGTRTQPQHL.

This clonotype was counted at least ten times. This chain links TRBV18 with TRBJ1-4, with D unresolved. CDR1 KGHSH and CDR2 LQKENI come from the germline V gene. The CDR3 contains 13 residues. With 3 bases removed from V and 7 bases from J, the gap between germline ends came to 9 bases. The CDR3 loop is CASSPRGTEKLFF. In DNA, the CDR3 is TGTGCCAGCTCACCCCGAGGAACTGAAAAACTGTTTTTT.

V and J are TRBV7-9 and TRBJ2-7, with no clear D. There are 14 residues in the CDR3. Trimming pared 1 base from V and 6 bases from J, leaving 13 bases between. Germline loops: CDR1 SEHNR, CDR2 FQNEAQ (reference sequence). The CDR3 region is CASSLDRVPTEQYF. In DNA form, the CDR3 reads TGTGCCAGCAGCTTAGACCGGGTCCCTACCGAGCAGTACTTC. Variable domain in full (rest from reference TRBV7-9 and TRBJ2-7): DTGVSQNPRHKITKRGQNVTFRCDPISEHNRLYWYRQTLGQGPEFLTYFQNEAQLEKSRLLSDRFSAERPKGSFSTLEIQRTEQGDSAMYLCASSLDRVPTEQYFGPGTRLTVT.

The V gene is TRBV10-3, the J gene TRBJ2-2; the match to TRBD1 covers 7 bases. CDR1 and CDR2 from the germline V gene are ENHRY and SYGVKD. With 3 bases clipped from V and 2 bases from J, the junction kept 6 bases outside the gene matches. The CDR3 is made up of 16 amino acids. The CDR3, as DNA: TGTGCCATCAGTGACACCGGGACAGAAAACACCGGGGAGCTGTTTTTT. Its translation: CAISDTGTENTGELFF.

This clonotype occurred many times. V and J are TRBV2 and TRBJ1-4; D is unresolved. Germline V gives CDR1 SNHLY, CDR2 FYNNEI. V lost 4 bases to trimming and J lost 0 bases, with 6 bases between them. This CDR3 contains 14 residues. The CDR3 nucleotides are TGTGCCAGCAGTGCTAAACCAACTAATGAAAAACTGTTTTTT. Encoded protein: CASSAKPTNEKLFF.

The CDR3 sequence: CASSYSKPGANYGYTF. Here the CDR3 DNA reads TGTGCCAGCAGTTACTCGAAGCCAGGGGCTAACTATGGCTACACCTTC. V is TRBV27 and J is TRBJ1-2; a possible D gene is TRBD1 (6 bases). Looked up from germline, CDR1 is MNHEY and CDR2 is SMNVEV (reference sequence). V was trimmed by 4 bases and J by 0 bases, leaving 15 bases between them. The CDR3 runs 16 residues.

The sample holds many counts of this clonotype. The gene calls are TRBV12-3 or TRBV12-4 and TRBJ2-2; no definite D call. Trimming took 6 bases from V and 2 from J, leaving 10 bases between them. The CDR3 has 14 amino acids. The CDR3 nucleotides read TGTGCCAGCAGAACGGCCGGTAACACCGGGGAGCTGTTTTTT. The encoded protein is CASRTAGNTGELFF.

This clonotype occurred many times. This chain uses TRBV11-2 with TRBJ2-1; no definite D call. The CDR3 is made up of 14 amino acids. Per germline, CDR1 SGHAT and CDR2 FQNNGV. V was cut by 4 bases and J by 8 bases, with 15 bases left in between. CDR3 nucleotide sequence: TGTGCCAGCAGCTCCCTCCGGCAGGTTCATGAGCAGTTCTTC. This sequence encodes CASSSLRQVHEQFF. Combining the CDR3 with reference TRBV11-2 and TRBJ2-1 gives the whole variable domain EAGVAQSPRYKIIEKRQSVAFWCNPISGHATLYWYQQILGQGPKLLIQFQNNGVVDDSQLPKDRFSAERLKGVDSTLKIQPAKLEDSAVYLCASSSLRQVHEQFFGPGTRLTVL.

This clonotype showed up many times. The chain combines TRBV3-1 with TRBJ2-7, with D unclear. The CDR3 has 11 residues. Deletions cut 0 bases from V and 7 bases from J, with 4 bases between. The V gene's germline CDR1 is LGHDT and CDR2 YNNKEL (reference sequence). CDR3 nucleotides: TGTGCCAGCAGCCAAGACGGGGAGCAGTACTTC. Protein: CASSQDGEQYF.

This clonotype appeared a few times. V is TRBV27 and J is TRBJ2-1; 8 nucleotides match TRBD2. From germline, CDR1 is MNHEY and CDR2 SMNVEV (reference sequence). CDR3 length equals 13 residues. V gave up 0 bases and J gave up 16 bases; unmatched junction bases: 8. The CDR3 DNA reads TGTGCCAGCAGTTTATCCGGGACTAGTACTAAATTCTTC. Protein sequence: CASSLSGTSTKFF.

The V and J genes are TRBV28 and TRBJ1-2; D is possibly TRBD1 (6 bases). Germline-derived CDR1 and CDR2 are MDHEN and SYDVKM. The V end lost 4 bases, the J end lost 7 bases, and 13 bases lay between the germline ends. CDR3 size: 13 residues. CDR3 in DNA: TGTGCCAGCAGTTCAACAGGGCTTAGTGGCTACACCTTC. It is translated as CASSSTGLSGYTF.

In its sample, this clonotype was seen many times. This chain links TRBV2 with TRBJ1-5; D gene ambiguous. V gave up 5 bases and J gave up 6 bases, with 11 bases separating them. Germline CDR1 and CDR2: SNHLY and FYNNEI. The CDR3 loop spans 13 amino acids. CDR3 loop: CASSPPGLQPQHF. In nucleotides, the CDR3 is TGTGCCAGCAGTCCCCCTGGGCTTCAGCCCCAGCATTTT.

This clonotype occurred many times. The chain recombines TRBV2 with TRBJ2-1, with D unresolved. Trimming removed 5 bases at V and 6 bases at J, with 17 bases between. The germline V gene has CDR1 SNHLY and CDR2 FYNNEI. The CDR3 sequence is 15 residues long. The CDR3 here is CASSKELGRSNEQFF. The CDR3 DNA follows: TGTGCCAGCAGTAAGGAGTTAGGCCGGAGCAATGAGCAGTTCTTC. The complete variable domain, with remaining parts taken from reference TRBV2 and TRBJ2-1, reads EPEVTQTPSHQVTQMGQEVILRCVPISNHLYFYWYRQILGQKVEFLVSFYNNEISEKSEIFDDQFSVERPDGSNFTLKIRSTKLEDSAMYFCASSKELGRSNEQFFGPGTRLTVL.

The table lists this clonotype with many counts. The chain links TRBV7-3 to TRBJ2-1; TRBD1 matches at 10 bases. The germline CDR1 and CDR2 sequences are SGHTA and FQGTGA. Trimming removed 1 base from V and 8 bases from J; junction bases left unmatched: 5. The length of the CDR3 is 15 residues. This CDR3 reads CASSLIGTGVDEQFF. Written as DNA, the CDR3 is TGTGCCAGCAGCTTAATCGGGACAGGGGTGGATGAGCAGTTCTTC.

This clonotype was counted many times. The V call is TRBV5-1, the J call TRBJ2-7, with TRBD1 identical over 8 bases. J gave up 0 bases and V 8 bases, and 16 bases lay outside the gene matches. Per the germline V gene, CDR1 is SGHRS and CDR2 is YFSETQ. The CDR3 spans 17 residues. DNA of the CDR3: TGCGCCAGAACCTATAACAAGGACAGGGACCACTCCTACGAGCAGTACTTC. This encodes CARTYNKDRDHSYEQYF.

This clonotype came up a few times. The V call is TRBV5-5, the J call TRBJ2-5; 8 nucleotides match TRBD2. There are 17 residues in the CDR3. The germline CDR1 and CDR2 sequences are SGHKS and YYEKEE (reference sequence). Germline trimming cut 0 bases from V and 4 bases from J; bases unmatched to any gene: 11. The CDR3 sequence is CASSLEWRTSSGETQYF. The DNA of the CDR3 is TGTGCCAGCAGCTTGGAATGGAGGACTAGCTCGGGAGAGACCCAGTACTTC.

The table lists this clonotype with a few counts. The rearrangement links TRBV27 to TRBJ2-7, with TRBD1 identical over 7 bases. The germline gives CDR1 MNHEY, CDR2 SMNVEV (reference sequence). The V and J ends lost 10 bases and 5 bases, in that order; junction bases with no gene match: 2. The CDR3 length is 10 residues. The CDR3 sequence is CATDRDEQYF. The CDR3 DNA reads TGTGCCACAGACAGGGACGAGCAGTACTTC.

V is TRBV24-1 and J is TRBJ2-1; 15 bases align to TRBD2. Trimming at V came to 5 bases and at J to 3 bases, leaving 7 bases not matched to a gene. Looked up from germline, CDR1 is KGHDR and CDR2 is SFDVKD. CDR3 length: 18 residues. DNA of the CDR3: TGTGCCACCAGTGTGAGGACTAGCGGGAGGGCCTACTACAATGAGCAGTTCTTC. Residues: CATSVRTSGRAYYNEQFF.

This clonotype came up many times. V gene TRBV6-1 combines with J gene TRBJ2-3; D might be TRBD1 (5 bases). The germline V gene encodes CDR1 MNHNS and CDR2 SASEGT. This CDR3 region has 13 residues. V lost 6 bases to trimming and J lost 10 bases, with 17 bases between them. CDR3 nucleotide sequence: TGTGCCAGCAGCCTCAGGGATAGTGGATCGCAGTATTTT. Its protein is CASSLRDSGSQYF.

This clonotype came up many times. The J gene is TRBJ2-3, the V gene TRBV5-1; D gene ambiguous. Germline assignment: CDR1 SGHRS and CDR2 YFSETQ. The CDR3 contains 14 residues. Trimming left V 0 bases short and J 0 bases short, with 5 bases between. The CDR3 region is CASSLVLSTDTQYF. DNA for the CDR3: TGCGCCAGCAGCTTGGTTCTTAGCACAGATACGCAGTATTTT.

This chain connects TRBV7-9 to TRBJ2-2; 14 bases align to TRBD2. V was pared by 5 bases and J by 8 bases, with 10 bases of the junction left unmatched. Germline V CDR1 and CDR2: SEHNR, FQNEAQ (reference sequence). The CDR3 sequence is 17 residues long. CDR3 protein: CASSRNSGTSGSGELFF. Here the CDR3 DNA reads TGTGCCAGCAGCCGCAACTCCGGGACTAGCGGGAGTGGGGAGCTGTTTTTT.

This clonotype was found a few times. Germline is not matched at one junction end, which may reflect a read error. The chain carries TRBV9 and TRBJ2-1; 11 bases agree with TRBD2. The germline gives CDR1 SGDLS, CDR2 YYNGEE. This CDR3 region has 17 residues. The CDR3, as DNA: TGTGCCAGCAGCGCAGGGGGAGGGACTAGCGGATACAATGAACAGTTCTTC. The encoded protein is CASSAGGGTSGYNEQFF. The whole variable domain, filled in from reference TRBV9 and TRBJ2-1, reads DSGVTQTPKHLITATGQRVTLRCSPRSGDLSVYWYQQSLDQGLQFLIQYYNGEERAKGNILERFSAQQFPDLHSELNLSSLELGDSALYFCASSAGGGTSGYNEQFFGPGTRLTVL.